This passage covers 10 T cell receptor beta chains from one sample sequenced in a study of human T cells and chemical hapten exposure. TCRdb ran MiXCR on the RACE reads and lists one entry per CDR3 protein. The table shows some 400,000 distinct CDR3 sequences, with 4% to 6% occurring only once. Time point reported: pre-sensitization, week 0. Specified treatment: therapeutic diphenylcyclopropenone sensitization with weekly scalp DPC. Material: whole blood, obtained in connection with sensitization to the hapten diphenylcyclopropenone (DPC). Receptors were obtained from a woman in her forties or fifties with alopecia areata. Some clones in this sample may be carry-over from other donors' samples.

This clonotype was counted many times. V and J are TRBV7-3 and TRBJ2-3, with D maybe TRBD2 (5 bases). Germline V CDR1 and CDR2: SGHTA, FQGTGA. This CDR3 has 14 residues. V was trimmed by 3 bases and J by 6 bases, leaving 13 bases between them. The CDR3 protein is CASSLTGLGDTQYF. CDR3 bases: TGTGCCAGCAGCTTGACGGGGTTAGGGGATACGCAGTATTTT.

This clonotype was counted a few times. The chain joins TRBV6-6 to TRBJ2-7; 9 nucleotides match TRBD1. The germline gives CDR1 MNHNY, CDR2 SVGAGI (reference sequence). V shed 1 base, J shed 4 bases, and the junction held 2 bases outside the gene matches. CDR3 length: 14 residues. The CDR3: CASSYYGQGYEQYF. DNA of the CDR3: TGTGCCAGCAGTTACTATGGACAGGGGTACGAGCAGTACTTC.

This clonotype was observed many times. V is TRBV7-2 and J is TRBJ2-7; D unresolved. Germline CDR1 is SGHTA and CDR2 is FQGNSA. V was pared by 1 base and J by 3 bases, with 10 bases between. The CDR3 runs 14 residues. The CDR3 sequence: CASSLGPANYEQYF. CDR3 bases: TGTGCCAGCAGCTTAGGTCCAGCCAACTACGAGCAGTACTTC.

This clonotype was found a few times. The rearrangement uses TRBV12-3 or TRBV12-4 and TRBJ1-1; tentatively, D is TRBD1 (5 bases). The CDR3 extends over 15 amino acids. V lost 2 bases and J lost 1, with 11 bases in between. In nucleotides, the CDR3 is TGTGCCAGCAGTTTACCGGGGCGACGGAACACTGAAGCTTTCTTT. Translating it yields CASSLPGRRNTEAFF.

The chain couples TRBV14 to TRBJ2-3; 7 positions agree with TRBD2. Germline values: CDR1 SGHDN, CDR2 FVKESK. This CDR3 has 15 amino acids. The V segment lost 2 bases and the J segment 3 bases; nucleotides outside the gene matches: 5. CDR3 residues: CASSQPGGWTDTQYF. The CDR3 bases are TGTGCCAGCAGCCAACCGGGGGGTTGGACAGATACGCAGTATTTT.

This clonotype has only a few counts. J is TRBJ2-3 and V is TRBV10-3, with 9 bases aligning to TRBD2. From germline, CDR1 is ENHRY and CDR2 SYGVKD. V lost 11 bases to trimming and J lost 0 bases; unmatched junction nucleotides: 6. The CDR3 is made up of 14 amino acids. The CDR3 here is CAFSSGASTDTQYF. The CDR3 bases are TGTGCCTTCTCTAGCGGGGCAAGCACAGATACGCAGTATTTT.

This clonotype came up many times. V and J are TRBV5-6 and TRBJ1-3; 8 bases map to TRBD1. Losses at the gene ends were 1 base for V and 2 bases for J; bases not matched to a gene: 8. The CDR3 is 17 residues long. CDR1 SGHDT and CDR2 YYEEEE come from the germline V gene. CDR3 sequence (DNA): TGTGCCAGCAGCTTGATACAGGGGGTGATTACTGGAAACACCATATATTTT. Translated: CASSLIQGVITGNTIYF.

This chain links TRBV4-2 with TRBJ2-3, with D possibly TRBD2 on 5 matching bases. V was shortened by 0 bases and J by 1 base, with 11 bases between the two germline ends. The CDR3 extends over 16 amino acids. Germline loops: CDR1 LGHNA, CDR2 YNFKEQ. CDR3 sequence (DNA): TGTGCCAGCAGCCAAGATGCTACTAGACGCACAGATACGCAGTATTTT. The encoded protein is CASSQDATRRTDTQYF.

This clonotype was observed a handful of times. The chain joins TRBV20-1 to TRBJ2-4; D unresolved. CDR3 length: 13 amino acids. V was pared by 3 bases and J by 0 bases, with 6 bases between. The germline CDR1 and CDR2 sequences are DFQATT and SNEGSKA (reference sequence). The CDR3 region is CSARQVAKNIQYF. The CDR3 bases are TGCAGTGCTAGGCAGGTAGCCAAAAACATTCAGTACTTC.

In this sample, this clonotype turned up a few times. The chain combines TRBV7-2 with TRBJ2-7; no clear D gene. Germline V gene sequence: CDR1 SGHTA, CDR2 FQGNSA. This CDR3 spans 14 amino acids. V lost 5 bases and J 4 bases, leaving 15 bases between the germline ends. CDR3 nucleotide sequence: TGTGCCAGCAGCCAGCTAAAGGCCCCGTACGAGCAGTACTTC. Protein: CASSQLKAPYEQYF. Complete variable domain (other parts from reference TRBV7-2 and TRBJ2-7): GAGVSQSPSNKVTEKGKDVELRCDPISGHTALYWYRQSLGQGLEFLIYFQGNSAPDKSGLPSDRFSAERTGGSVSTLTIQRTQQEDSAVYLCASSQLKAPYEQYFGPGTRLTVT.